These 20 T cell receptor beta chains came from one sample sequenced in a study of T cells in Graves' hyperthyroidism and ophthalmopathy (dated by TCRdb to about 2019). Receptor amplification or capture employed multiplex PCR. TCRdb names Illumina HiSeq 2000 as the instrument used. Amplification of TCR beta CDR3 regions was carried out from RNA transcripts. The first round of RT-PCR for the TCR CDR3 was performed with the HTBI primer set and the Qiagen OneStep RT-PCR kit. TCRdb reworked the public reads: Q25 trimming with fastp, MiXCR clone assembly, productive beta chains retained. Under each unique CDR3 protein, matching rows form one entry showing the most common genes and DNA. The sample profile shows about 290,000 distinct CDR3 sequences; 15% of them were found once. About 30% of the sample rests with the top ten. Sequencing used blood. These receptors were obtained from a woman aged 45-65 years with Graves' hyperthyroidism that later progressed to Graves' ophthalmopathy.

The chain couples TRBV10-3 to TRBJ1-1, with a weak D call TRBD1 (6 bases). This CDR3 has 16 amino acids. Germline-derived CDR1 and CDR2 are ENHRY and SYGVKD. V lost 3 bases, J lost 1 base, and 15 bases lay in between. CDR3 region: CAISDRGLRGNTEAFF. The DNA for the CDR3 is TGTGCCATCAGTGATAGGGGGTTGAGAGGGAACACTGAAGCTTTCTTT.

This clonotype was seen many times. V is TRBV6-1 and J is TRBJ2-2; TRBD2 aligns across 11 bases. This CDR3 spans 17 amino acids. Germline CDR1 is MNHNS and CDR2 is SASEGT. With V trimmed by 5 bases and J by 1 base, 6 bases remained unmatched. The chain's CDR3 is CASSRSGLAGNTGELFF. The CDR3 region has the DNA TGTGCCAGCAGTCGCTCTGGACTAGCGGGGAACACCGGGGAGCTGTTTTTT.

This clonotype was observed once. This chain connects TRBV6-5 to TRBJ2-1; 8 positions agree with TRBD2. This CDR3 has 19 amino acids. V shed 0 bases and J 0 bases; nucleotides not matched to a gene: 10. Looked up from germline, CDR1 is MNHEY and CDR2 is SVGAGI. The CDR3 DNA is TGTGCCAGCAGTTACTCGATCCCCAGCGGGGGAAGCTCCTACAATGAGCAGTTCTTC. Amino acids: CASSYSIPSGGSSYNEQFF.

The chain is built from TRBV9 and TRBJ2-5, with 12 bases lining up with TRBD2. Germline CDR1 and CDR2: SGDLS and YYNGEE. V shed 2 bases and J 0 bases; nucleotides not matched to a gene: 14. The CDR3 loop spans 20 amino acids. The CDR3 region is CASSVLPAGTSGSYQETQYF. CDR3 nucleotides: TGTGCCAGCAGCGTCCTCCCAGCAGGGACTAGCGGGTCGTACCAAGAGACCCAGTACTTC.

The rearrangement joins TRBV6-1 to TRBJ1-4, with D maybe TRBD1 (6 bases). Germline loops: CDR1 MNHNS, CDR2 SASEGT. The CDR3 is made up of 17 amino acids. With 4 bases removed from V and 5 bases from J, the gap between germline ends came to 20 bases. The CDR3 DNA sequence: TGTGCCAGCAGTGTCCTAGACGGGGGGCGAGAAAATGAAAAACTGTTTTTT. As protein: CASSVLDGGRENEKLFF.

This clonotype has ten or more counts. The J gene is TRBJ2-3, the V gene TRBV30; 7 bases line up with TRBD1. In germline, CDR1 is GTSNPN, CDR2 SVGIG (reference sequence). Germline trimming cut 1 base from V and 3 bases from J; bases unmatched to any gene: 4. The CDR3 covers 14 residues. The CDR3 DNA reads as TGTGCCTGGAGTGAGGGACAGATAACAGATACGCAGTATTTT. The encoded protein is CAWSEGQITDTQYF.

This clonotype came up a few times. This chain links TRBV9 with TRBJ1-3; D not resolved. This CDR3 is 17 amino acids long. Trimming pared 0 bases from V and 0 bases from J, leaving 13 bases between. From germline, CDR1 is SGDLS and CDR2 YYNGEE. CDR3: CASSVDAYSFSGNTIYF. The CDR3 coding sequence is TGTGCCAGCAGCGTAGACGCGTACAGCTTCTCTGGAAACACCATATATTTT.

This clonotype was found a few times. Just one base apart from a much larger clone, this may be a read error. This chain links TRBV2 with TRBJ1-5; a possible D gene is TRBD1 (5 bases). Germline-derived CDR1 and CDR2 are SNHLY and FYNNEI. The CDR3 consists of 15 residues. CDR3 sequence reads: CASSETGGVNQPRHF. CDR3 in DNA: TGTGCCAGCAGTGAAACGGGGGGGGTTAATCAGCCCCGGCATTTT. The full variable domain, with the rest looked up from reference TRBV2 and TRBJ1-5, is EPEVTQTPSHQVTQMGQEVILRCVPISNHLYFYWYRQILGQKVEFLVSFYNNEISEKSEIFDDQFSVERPDGSNFTLKIRSTKLEDSAMYFCASSETGGVNQPRHFGDGTRLSIL.

V usage is TRBV5-1 and J usage is TRBJ1-1, with 9 bases fitting TRBD1. Germline V CDR1 and CDR2: SGHRS, YFSETQ. This CDR3 is built from 16 residues. The trim removed 2 bases at V and 0 bases at J, leaving 5 bases unmatched. CDR3 in amino acids: CASSFGDRDLNTEAFF. CDR3 nucleotides: TGCGCCAGCAGCTTTGGGGACAGGGATTTGAACACTGAAGCTTTCTTT. The entire variable domain, with the rest obtained from reference TRBV5-1 and TRBJ1-1, is as follows: KAGVTQTPRYLIKTRGQQVTLSCSPISGHRSVSWYQQTPGQGLQFLFEYFSETQRNKGNFPGRFSGRQFSNSRSEMNVSTLELGDSALYLCASSFGDRDLNTEAFFGQGTRLTVV.

This clonotype was observed at least ten times. The chain combines TRBV6-2 or TRBV6-3 with TRBJ2-3; weak D call: TRBD2 (5 bases). The CDR3 totals 14 residues. Trimming removed 10 bases at V and 2 bases at J, with 16 bases between. Per the germline V gene, CDR1 is MNHEY and CDR2 is SVGEGT. This chain's CDR3 is CATRQRIFTDTQYF. Here the CDR3 DNA reads TGTGCCACCCGCCAGCGGATCTTCACAGATACGCAGTATTTT.

In its sample, this clonotype was seen a few times. The chain uses TRBV12-3 or TRBV12-4 and TRBJ2-5; 7 bases line up with TRBD1. Trimming took 5 bases from V and 0 from J; bases not matched to a gene: 0. CDR3 length: 13 amino acids. As DNA, the CDR3 is TGTGCCAGCAGTCAGGGGGACCAAGAGACCCAGTACTTC. Protein sequence: CASSQGDQETQYF.

This clonotype was counted at least ten times. The chain couples TRBV20-1 to TRBJ1-2, with TRBD1 matching 12 bases. The CDR3 runs 17 residues. The germline V gene has CDR1 DFQATT and CDR2 SNEGSKA (reference sequence). The trim removed 0 bases at V and 4 bases at J, leaving 9 bases unmatched. The CDR3 DNA reads TGCAGTGCTAGAGATCAGGGACAGGGGGCCCGTTCCTATGGCTACACCTTC. Its translation: CSARDQGQGARSYGYTF.

This clonotype was seen many times. The CDR3 spells CASSLKGTATNEKLFF. The CDR3 coding sequence is TGTGCCAGCAGTTTAAAGGGAACAGCAACTAATGAAAAACTGTTTTTT. V usage is TRBV6-1 and J usage is TRBJ1-4, with no clear D. Germline-derived CDR1 and CDR2 are MNHNS and SASEGT. V gave up 5 bases and J gave up 0 bases, with 13 bases separating them. The CDR3 spans 16 residues.

The chain couples TRBV3-1 to TRBJ1-3; the D is unclear. V was shortened by 0 bases and J by 0 bases, with 6 bases between the two germline ends. The CDR3 has 15 residues. The germline gives CDR1 LGHDT, CDR2 YNNKEL (reference sequence). This CDR3 is CASSQDRVSGNTIYF. CDR3 DNA: TGTGCCAGCAGCCAAGATAGGGTCTCTGGAAACACCATATATTTT.

The chain joins TRBV7-2 to TRBJ2-3; 15 positions match TRBD2. CDR1 and CDR2 from the germline V gene are SGHTA and FQGNSA. The CDR3 consists of 18 residues. J gave up 3 bases and V 5 bases, and 9 bases lay outside the gene matches. The CDR3: CASSVGLAGGPLTDTQYF. Written as DNA, the CDR3 is TGTGCCAGCAGCGTGGGACTAGCGGGAGGACCACTTACAGATACGCAGTATTTT.

This clonotype was detected only a few times. The gene calls are TRBV6-1 and TRBJ1-6; 8 bases line up with TRBD1. CDR1 MNHNS and CDR2 SASEGT come from the germline V gene. The CDR3 contains 14 residues. V was pared by 6 bases and J by 7 bases, with 5 bases of the junction left unmatched. The CDR3 sequence is CASRRTGRNSPLHF. CDR3 nucleotide sequence: TGTGCCAGCAGGCGGACAGGGAGGAATTCACCCCTCCACTTT.

This clonotype came up a few times. The J gene is TRBJ1-2, the V gene TRBV27; no clear D. The CDR3 is 11 residues long. The germline V gene encodes CDR1 MNHEY and CDR2 SMNVEV (reference sequence). Trimming removed 10 bases from V and 8 bases from J, with 14 bases in between. The CDR3 bases are TGTGCCACCCAAAATTATGACGGCTACACCTTC. Translated: CATQNYDGYTF.

This clonotype was seen at least ten times. This chain connects TRBV20-1 to TRBJ1-2; TRBD1 agrees at 8 bases. The CDR3 runs to 14 residues. The V and J ends lost 3 bases and 3 bases, in that order; junction bases with no gene match: 6. Germline V lookup: CDR1 DFQATT, CDR2 SNEGSKA (reference sequence). CDR3 in DNA: TGCAGTGCTAGGTCGACAGGGGTGGACTATGGCTACACCTTC. Translated, it gives CSARSTGVDYGYTF.

The V call is TRBV28, the J call TRBJ2-7; D gene uncertain. The CDR3 is 11 amino acids. Germline V CDR1 and CDR2: MDHEN, SYDVKM. V gave up 4 bases and J gave up 6 bases, with 7 bases separating them. In DNA, the CDR3 is TGTGCCAGCAGTTCGGAGCTCGAGCAGTACTTC. Translation: CASSSELEQYF.

Ten or more counts support this clonotype. J is TRBJ2-7 and V is TRBV27, with a possible D match to TRBD1 (5 bases). Germline V CDR1 and CDR2: MNHEY, SMNVEV (reference sequence). V was clipped by 5 bases and J by 3 bases, with 11 bases between them. The CDR3 covers 13 residues. CDR3 nucleotides: TGTGCCAGCAGTCAGAGACAGTTCTACGAGCAGTACTTC. Translating it yields CASSQRQFYEQYF.